Listed below are T cell receptor beta chains from one sample, sequenced in a study of Ad26.COV2.S vaccination and SARS-CoV-2 variants. Measured with immunoSEQ multiplex PCR; TCRdb has only the in-frame clones, and not every one. The sample lists about 350,000 clones; about 91% were seen once. Sequencing used peripheral blood, obtained after recovery from COVID-19. Receptors originate from a human donor who had recovered from COVID-19. CDR3s include the opening cysteine and the closing phenylalanine or tryptophan. A D gene is named only where the DNA matches it firmly. Not all rows give a size; the values are once, few, many and, for expanded clones, a class.

TRBV27	-	-	TRBJ1-2	CASSLWSNYGYTF	TGTGCCAGCAGTTTGTGGAGTAACTATGGCTACACCTTC
TRBV19	-	TRBD1	TRBJ1-2	CASSTNRDSALANYGYTF	TGTGCCAGTAGTACTAACCGGGACAGTGCCTTAGCTAACTATGGCTACACCTTC
TRBV27	-	-	TRBJ2-7	CASSFRGDLYEQYF	TGTGCCAGCAGTTTCAGGGGGGACCTCTACGAGCAGTACTTC
TRBV7-3	-	TRBD1	TRBJ2-2	CASSLTTQGADTGELFF	TGTGCCAGCAGCTTAACTACACAGGGGGCGGACACCGGGGAGCTGTTTTTT
TRBV5-1	once	TRBD2	TRBJ2-3	CARSWGWGGGASDTQYF	TGCGCCCGCAGCTGGGGGTGGGGCGGGGGGGCGTCAGATACGCAGTATTTT
TRBV5-5	-	-	TRBJ1-1	CASSFSRIHTEAFF	TGTGCCAGCAGCTTCTCTAGGATTCACACTGAAGCTTTCTTT
TRBV29-1	-	TRBD1	TRBJ1-2	CSVLRGLSDGYTF	TGCAGCGTTCTCAGGGGGCTTTCGGATGGCTACACCTTC
TRBV5-4	-	-	TRBJ2-1	CASSLQVKGSYNEQFF	TGTGCCAGCAGTTTACAGGTGAAGGGCTCCTACAATGAGCAGTTCTTC
TRBV9	-	-	TRBJ2-5	CASSVDLASRPETQYF	TGTGCCAGCAGCGTAGATCTGGCTAGCCGTCCAGAGACCCAGTACTTC
TRBV9	once	-	TRBJ2-2	CASSVLGGHLTGELFF	TGTGCCAGCAGCGTCCTTGGGGGACACCTCACCGGGGAGCTGTTTTTT
TRBV19	-	TRBD1	TRBJ1-2	CASARGDYGYTF	TGTGCCAGCGCCAGGGGGGACTATGGCTACACCTTC
TRBV6-5	-	-	TRBJ1-6	CASRPDRENSPLHF	TGTGCCAGCAGGCCAGACAGAGAGAATTCACCCCTCCACTTT
TRBV27	-	-	TRBJ2-5	CASSLYSAGTQYF	TGTGCCAGCAGTTTATATAGCGCGGGGACCCAGTACTTC
TRBV19	-	-	TRBJ2-7	CASSPLPGEQYF	TGTGCCAGTAGTCCGCTACCCGGGGAGCAGTACTTC
TRBV12-5	-	-	TRBJ2-5	CASGLWASETQYF	TGTGCTAGTGGTTTGTGGGCCTCAGAGACCCAGTACTTC
TRBV6-5	-	-	TRBJ2-7	CASSQGTYEQYF	TGTGCCAGCAGTCAGGGCACCTACGAGCAGTACTTC
TRBV7-9	-	TRBD2	TRBJ2-7	CASSLVVAGAYEQYF	TGTGCCAGCAGCTTAGTGGTAGCGGGGGCCTACGAGCAGTACTTC
TRBV11-3	once	-	TRBJ1-1	CASSLAGRGKNTEAFF	TGTGCCAGCAGCTTAGCGGGCAGGGGCAAGAACACTGAAGCTTTCTTT
TRBV9	once	TRBD1	TRBJ1-2	CASSGNAGQGAYGYTF	TGTGCCAGCAGCGGGAACGCGGGACAGGGGGCGTATGGCTACACCTTC
TRBV10-1	-	-	TRBJ2-5	CASSESGAGAQYF	TGCGCCAGCAGTGAGTCTGGGGCTGGGGCCCAGTACTTC
TRBV11-2	-	-	TRBJ2-6	CASSLVDTSGANVLTF	TGTGCCAGCAGCTTAGTTGACACCTCTGGGGCCAACGTCCTGACTTTC
TRBV6-6	-	TRBD1	TRBJ1-1	CASSTGGLAEAFF	TGTGCCAGCAGTACAGGGGGCCTGGCTGAAGCTTTCTTT
TRBV5-6	-	-	TRBJ1-2	CASSLGRVPGYGYTF	TGTGCCAGCAGCTTGGGCAGGGTTCCTGGCTATGGCTACACCTTC
TRBV21-1	once	-	TRBJ1-6	CASSKEGRRVRSPLHF	TGTGCCAGCAGCAAAGAGGGCCGGAGAGTGCGTTCACCCCTCCACTTT
TRBV3-1/TRBV3-2	-	-	TRBJ1-3	CASSQDRGQRLSGNTIYF	TGTGCCAGCAGCCAAGATCGGGGCCAGAGACTCTCTGGAAACACCATATATTTT
TRBV7-2	-	-	TRBJ2-7	CASSLPGGEQYF	TGTGCCAGCAGCTTACCTGGCGGAGAGCAGTACTTC
TRBV7-9	-	TRBD1	TRBJ1-5	CASSGTGGENQPQHF	TGTGCCAGCAGCGGGACAGGGGGCGAGAATCAGCCCCAGCATTTT
TRBV5-1	-	TRBD1	TRBJ2-5	CASSSAGTGHVGETQYF	TGCGCCAGCAGCTCAGCTGGGACAGGACATGTGGGGGAGACCCAGTACTTC
TRBV7-2	-	-	TRBJ2-6	CASSLTPQGGAGANVLTF	TGTGCCAGCAGCTTAACACCTCAGGGTGGGGCTGGGGCCAACGTCCTGACTTTC
TRBV19	-	-	TRBJ1-5	CASRILGSDREAGNQPQHF	TGTGCCAGTAGGATTCTGGGGTCGGACAGAGAAGCGGGTAATCAGCCCCAGCATTTT
TRBV9	once	-	TRBJ2-2	CASSIGVANPVLRELFF	TGTGCCAGCAGCATTGGGGTCGCCAACCCGGTCCTGCGGGAGCTGTTTTTT
TRBV11-2	-	-	TRBJ2-1	CASRGVGHRLHNEQFF	TGTGCCAGCAGGGGCGTGGGACATCGGCTACACAATGAGCAGTTCTTC
TRBV7-9	-	-	TRBJ1-6	CASSDNPRSPLHF	TGTGCCAGCAGCGACAATCCACGTTCACCCCTCCACTTT
TRBV5-6	-	TRBD1	TRBJ1-1	CASSFDRGTEAFF	TGTGCCAGCAGCTTCGACAGGGGCACTGAAGCTTTCTTT
TRBV2	-	TRBD1	TRBJ1-4	CASRTGTTNEKLFF	TGTGCCAGCAGGACAGGGACCACTAATGAAAAACTGTTTTTT
TRBV10-1	-	-	TRBJ2-7	CASSEMGEQYF	TGCGCCAGCAGTGAAATGGGCGAGCAGTACTTC
TRBV9	-	-	TRBJ2-3	CASSETVGPSTDTQYF	TGTGCCAGCAGCGAAACCGTGGGACCCAGCACAGATACGCAGTATTTT
TRBV7-6	-	TRBD2	TRBJ2-1	CASSPAAGGAYNEQFF	TGTGCCAGCAGCCCAGCGGCGGGGGGGGCCTACAATGAGCAGTTCTTC
TRBV7-9	-	TRBD1	TRBJ1-6	CASSSGQTNSPLHF	TGTGCCAGCAGCTCGGGACAGACAAATTCACCCCTCCACTTT
TRBV7-2	-	TRBD2	TRBJ2-5	CASSLVPRTSGGAVETQYF	TGTGCCAGCAGCTTAGTCCCGAGGACTAGCGGGGGGGCCGTAGAGACCCAGTACTTC
TRBV28	-	TRBD1	TRBJ1-2	CASSFKVGRGLGYTF	TGTGCCAGCAGTTTTAAGGTCGGCAGGGGGCTTGGCTACACCTTC
TRBV5-4	-	-	TRBJ1-2	CASSLGLENYGYTF	TGTGCCAGCAGCTTGGGTCTGGAAAACTATGGCTACACCTTC
TRBV18	once	-	TRBJ1-2	CASSPRQGNYTF	TGTGCCAGCTCACCACGCCAGGGTAACTACACCTTC
TRBV7-9	-	TRBD1	TRBJ2-6	CASSFRDRLYSGANVLTF	TGTGCCAGCAGCTTCCGGGACAGGTTATACTCTGGGGCCAACGTCCTGACTTTC
TRBV19	-	TRBD1	TRBJ1-2	CASSKQGTGYGYTF	TGTGCCAGTAGTAAACAGGGGACAGGCTATGGCTACACCTTC
TRBV7-9	-	-	TRBJ1-4	CASSAGSREKLFF	TGTGCCAGCAGTGCAGGGAGTCGGGAAAAACTGTTTTTT
TRBV29-1	-	TRBD1	TRBJ2-3	CSVEDRVPDTQYF	TGCAGCGTCGAGGACAGGGTGCCAGATACGCAGTATTTT
TRBV5-5	few	-	TRBJ2-7	CASSLGQVYEQYF	TGTGCCAGCAGCTTGGGACAGGTCTACGAGCAGTACTTC
TRBV6-5	-	-	TRBJ1-2	CASSYVGSYGYTF	TGTGCCAGCAGTTACGTTGGGTCCTATGGCTACACCTTC
TRBV3-1/TRBV3-2	-	TRBD2	TRBJ2-1	CASSPLAGGPSEQFF	TGTGCCAGCAGCCCACTAGCGGGGGGGCCCAGTGAGCAGTTCTTC
TRBV9	-	TRBD2	TRBJ2-3	CASSADEGTSPDTQYF	TGTGCCAGCAGCGCCGATGAGGGGACTAGTCCAGATACGCAGTATTTT